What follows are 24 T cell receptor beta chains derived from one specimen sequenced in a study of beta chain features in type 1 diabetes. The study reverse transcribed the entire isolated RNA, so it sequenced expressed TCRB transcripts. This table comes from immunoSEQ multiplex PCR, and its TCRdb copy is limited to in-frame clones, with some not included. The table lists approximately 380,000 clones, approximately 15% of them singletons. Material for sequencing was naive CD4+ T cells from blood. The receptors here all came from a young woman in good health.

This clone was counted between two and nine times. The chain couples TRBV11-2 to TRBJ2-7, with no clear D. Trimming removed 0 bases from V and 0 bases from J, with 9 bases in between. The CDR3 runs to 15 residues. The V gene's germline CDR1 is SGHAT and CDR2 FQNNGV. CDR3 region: CASSLDTGSSYEQYF. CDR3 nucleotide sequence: TGTGCCAGCAGCTTAGATACGGGTTCCTCCTACGAGCAGTACTTC. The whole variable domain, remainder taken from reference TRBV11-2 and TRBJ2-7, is EAGVAQSPRYKIIEKRQSVAFWCNPISGHATLYWYQQILGQGPKLLIQFQNNGVVDDSQLPKDRFSAERLKGVDSTLKIQPAKLEDSAVYLCASSLDTGSSYEQYFGPGTRLTVT.

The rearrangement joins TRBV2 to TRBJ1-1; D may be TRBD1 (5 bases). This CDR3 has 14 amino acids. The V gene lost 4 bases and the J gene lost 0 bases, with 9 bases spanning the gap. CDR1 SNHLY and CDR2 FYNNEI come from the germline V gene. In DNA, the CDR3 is TGTGCCAGCAGTGTAAGGACATTGAACACTGAAGCTTTCTTT. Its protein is CASSVRTLNTEAFF.

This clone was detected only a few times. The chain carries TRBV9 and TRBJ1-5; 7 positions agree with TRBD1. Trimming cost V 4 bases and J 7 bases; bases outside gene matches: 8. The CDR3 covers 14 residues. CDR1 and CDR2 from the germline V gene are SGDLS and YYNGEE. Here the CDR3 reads CASSTGVSEQPQHF. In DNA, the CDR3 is TGTGCCAGCAGCACAGGGGTCTCGGAACAGCCCCAGCATTTT.

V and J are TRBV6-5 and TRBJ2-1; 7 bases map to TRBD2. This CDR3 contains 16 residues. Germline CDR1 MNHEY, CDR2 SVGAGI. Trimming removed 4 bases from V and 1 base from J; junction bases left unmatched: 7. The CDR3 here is CASSSIAGPSYNEQFF. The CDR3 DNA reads TGTGCCAGCAGTTCAATAGCGGGCCCTTCCTACAATGAGCAGTTCTTC.

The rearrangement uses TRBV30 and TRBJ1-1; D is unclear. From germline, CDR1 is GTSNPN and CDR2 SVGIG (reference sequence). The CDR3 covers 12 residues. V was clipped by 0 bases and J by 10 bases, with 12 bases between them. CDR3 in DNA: TGTGCCTGGAGTGTACTAGGCAGACCAGCTTTCTTT. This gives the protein CAWSVLGRPAFF.

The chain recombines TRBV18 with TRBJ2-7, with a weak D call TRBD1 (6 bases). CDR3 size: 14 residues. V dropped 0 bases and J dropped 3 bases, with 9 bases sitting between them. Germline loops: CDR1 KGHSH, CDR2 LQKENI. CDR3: CASSPPTGRYEQYF. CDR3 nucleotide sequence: TGTGCCAGCTCACCACCGACAGGTCGCTACGAGCAGTACTTC.

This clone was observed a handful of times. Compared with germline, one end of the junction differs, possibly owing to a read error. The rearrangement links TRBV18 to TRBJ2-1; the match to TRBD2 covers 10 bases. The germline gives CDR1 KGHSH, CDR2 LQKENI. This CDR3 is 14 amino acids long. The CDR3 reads CATSKREGRNEQFF. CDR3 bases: TGTGCCACCTCAAAGCGGGAGGGCCGCAATGAGCAGTTCTTC.

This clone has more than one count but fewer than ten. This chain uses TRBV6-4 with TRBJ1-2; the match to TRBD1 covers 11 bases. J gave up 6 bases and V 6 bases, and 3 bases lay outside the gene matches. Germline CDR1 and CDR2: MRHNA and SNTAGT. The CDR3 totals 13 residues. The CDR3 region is CASRMGQGDGYTF. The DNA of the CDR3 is TGTGCCAGCAGGATGGGACAGGGGGATGGCTACACCTTC.

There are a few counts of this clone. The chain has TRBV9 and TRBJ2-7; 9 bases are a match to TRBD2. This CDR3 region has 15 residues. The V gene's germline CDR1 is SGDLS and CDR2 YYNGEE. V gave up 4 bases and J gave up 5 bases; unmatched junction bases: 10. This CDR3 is CASSSGAGGWDEQYF. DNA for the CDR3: TGTGCCAGCAGCTCTGGAGCGGGAGGATGGGACGAGCAGTACTTC.

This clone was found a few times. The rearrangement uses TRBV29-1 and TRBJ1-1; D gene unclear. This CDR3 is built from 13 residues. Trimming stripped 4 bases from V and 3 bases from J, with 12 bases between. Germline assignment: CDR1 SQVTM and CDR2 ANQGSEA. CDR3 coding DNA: TGCAGCGTTGCGCCCCGGTTGGACACTGAAGCTTTCTTT. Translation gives CSVAPRLDTEAFF.

CDR3 sequence reads: CASSLEFPGQGGSYEQFF. The CDR3 DNA sequence: TGCGCCAGCAGCTTGGAGTTCCCGGGACAGGGCGGTAGCTATGAGCAGTTCTTC. The chain links TRBV5-1 to TRBJ2-1; 9 bases map to TRBD1. The germline gives CDR1 SGHRS, CDR2 YFSETQ. The CDR3 contains 18 residues. J gave up 8 bases and V 0 bases, and 15 bases lay outside the gene matches.

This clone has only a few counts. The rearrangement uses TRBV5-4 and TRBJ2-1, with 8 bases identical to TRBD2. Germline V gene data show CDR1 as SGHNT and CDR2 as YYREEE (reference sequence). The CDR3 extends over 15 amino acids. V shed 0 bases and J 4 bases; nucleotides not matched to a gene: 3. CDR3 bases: TGTGCCAGCAGCTTGGGGACTAGCAGATACAATGAGCAGTTCTTC. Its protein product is CASSLGTSRYNEQFF.

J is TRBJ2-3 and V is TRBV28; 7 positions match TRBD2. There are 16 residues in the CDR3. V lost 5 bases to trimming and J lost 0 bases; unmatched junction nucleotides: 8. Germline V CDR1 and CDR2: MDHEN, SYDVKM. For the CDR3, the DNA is TGTGCCAGCAGTGTTTTCGGCGGGGGAAGCACAGATACGCAGTATTTT. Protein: CASSVFGGGSTDTQYF.

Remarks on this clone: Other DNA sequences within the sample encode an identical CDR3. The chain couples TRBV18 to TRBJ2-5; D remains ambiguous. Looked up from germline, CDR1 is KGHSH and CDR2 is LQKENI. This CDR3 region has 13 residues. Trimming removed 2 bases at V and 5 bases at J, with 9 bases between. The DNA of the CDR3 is TGTGCCAGCTCACCAGGGCTCGTGGAGACCCAGTACTTC. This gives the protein CASSPGLVETQYF.

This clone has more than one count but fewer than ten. The CDR3 region is CASSLYGEQYF. The CDR3 DNA follows: TGTGCCAGCAGTTTATACGGCGAGCAGTACTTC. This rearrangement joins TRBV28 to TRBJ2-7; no definite D call. Trimming stripped 1 base from V and 6 bases from J, with 4 bases between. The CDR3 extends over 11 amino acids. Looked up from germline, CDR1 is MDHEN and CDR2 is SYDVKM.

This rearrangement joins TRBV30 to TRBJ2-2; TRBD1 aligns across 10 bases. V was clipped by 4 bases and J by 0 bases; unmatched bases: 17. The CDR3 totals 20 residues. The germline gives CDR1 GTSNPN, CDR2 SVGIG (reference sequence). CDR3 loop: CAWTGRDRGLPATNTGELFF. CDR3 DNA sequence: TGTGCCTGGACGGGCCGGGACAGGGGTTTACCGGCAACGAACACCGGGGAGCTGTTTTTT.

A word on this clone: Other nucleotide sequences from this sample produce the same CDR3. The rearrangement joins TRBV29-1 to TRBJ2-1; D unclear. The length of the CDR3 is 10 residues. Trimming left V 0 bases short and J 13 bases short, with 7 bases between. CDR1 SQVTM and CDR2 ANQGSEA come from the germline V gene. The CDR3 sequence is CSVEDFYQFF. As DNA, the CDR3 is TGCAGCGTTGAAGACTTCTATCAGTTCTTC.

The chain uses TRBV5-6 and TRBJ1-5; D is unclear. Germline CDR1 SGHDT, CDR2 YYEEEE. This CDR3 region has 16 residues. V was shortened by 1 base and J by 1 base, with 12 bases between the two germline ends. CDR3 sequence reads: CASSLYRQSSNQPQHF. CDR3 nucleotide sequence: TGTGCCAGCAGCTTGTATCGCCAGTCAAGCAATCAGCCCCAGCATTTT.

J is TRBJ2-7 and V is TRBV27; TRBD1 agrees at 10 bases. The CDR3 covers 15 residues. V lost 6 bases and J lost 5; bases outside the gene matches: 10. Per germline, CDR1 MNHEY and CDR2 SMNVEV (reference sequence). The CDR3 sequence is CASSPRPGQGHEQYF. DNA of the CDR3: TGTGCCAGCAGCCCCCGGCCGGGACAGGGGCACGAGCAGTACTTC.

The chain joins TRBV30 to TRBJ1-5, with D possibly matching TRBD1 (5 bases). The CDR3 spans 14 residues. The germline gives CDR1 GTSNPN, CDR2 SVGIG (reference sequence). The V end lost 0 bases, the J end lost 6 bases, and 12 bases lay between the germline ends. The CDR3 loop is CAWSVLEGSQPQHF. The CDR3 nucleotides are TGTGCCTGGAGTGTACTGGAGGGGAGTCAGCCCCAGCATTTT.

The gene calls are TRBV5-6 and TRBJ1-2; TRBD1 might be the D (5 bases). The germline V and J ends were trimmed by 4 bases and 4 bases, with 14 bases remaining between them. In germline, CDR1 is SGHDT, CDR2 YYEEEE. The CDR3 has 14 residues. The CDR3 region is CASSRGEGRYGYTF. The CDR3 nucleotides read TGTGCCAGCAGCCGGGGGGAAGGGCGCTATGGCTACACCTTC.

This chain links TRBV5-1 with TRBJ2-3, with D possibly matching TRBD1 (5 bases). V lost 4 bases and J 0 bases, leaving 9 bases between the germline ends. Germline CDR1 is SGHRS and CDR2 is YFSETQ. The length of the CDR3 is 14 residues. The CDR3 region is CASSQGASTDTQYF. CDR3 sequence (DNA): TGCGCCAGCAGCCAGGGCGCTAGCACAGATACGCAGTATTTT.

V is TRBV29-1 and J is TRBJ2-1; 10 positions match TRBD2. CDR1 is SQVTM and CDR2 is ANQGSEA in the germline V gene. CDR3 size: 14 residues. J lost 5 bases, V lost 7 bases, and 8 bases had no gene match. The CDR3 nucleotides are TGCAGCGCGTCCGGGACTAGCGTTAACAATGAGCAGTTCTTC. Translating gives CSASGTSVNNEQFF.

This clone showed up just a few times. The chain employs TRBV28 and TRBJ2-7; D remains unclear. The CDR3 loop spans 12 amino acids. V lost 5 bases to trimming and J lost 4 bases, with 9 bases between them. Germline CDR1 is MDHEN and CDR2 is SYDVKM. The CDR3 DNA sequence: TGTGCCAGCAGTCCCCTAGAGTACGAGCAGTACTTC. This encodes CASSPLEYEQYF.